The sample holds a few counts of the clone carrying this T cell receptor beta chain. Other DNA sequences of this sample code for an identical CDR3. This CDR3 is 15 amino acids long. Trimming shortened V by 3 bases and J by 0 bases, and 9 bases separated the two germline ends. Germline loops: CDR1 KGHSH, CDR2 LQKENI. The sample belongs to a study of blood T cell repertoires in COVID-19. Overall study context: T cells, B-cell-depleted T cells, or PBMCs supplied cDNA or gDNA.

As handled by the study authors: The authors estimated nucleated cell counts from reference gene primer amplification. Clones were sequenced by immunoSEQ multiplex PCR, and TCRdb holds only the in-frame ones, with some missing. V, J and clone size reflect that table, while D and trimming were determined from the DNA. Among 200,000 to 300,000 clones, 90% were seen once, and the ten largest hold 3.7%. The rearrangement uses TRBV18 and TRBJ1-5; D uncertain. This TCR was sampled from a woman between 40 and 55 years old with acute or convalescent COVID-19. Sequenced material: peripheral blood. CDR3: CASSPRRDSNQPQHF. CDR3 DNA sequence: TGTGCCAGCTCACCGAGGCGAGATAGCAATCAGCCCCAGCATTTT.